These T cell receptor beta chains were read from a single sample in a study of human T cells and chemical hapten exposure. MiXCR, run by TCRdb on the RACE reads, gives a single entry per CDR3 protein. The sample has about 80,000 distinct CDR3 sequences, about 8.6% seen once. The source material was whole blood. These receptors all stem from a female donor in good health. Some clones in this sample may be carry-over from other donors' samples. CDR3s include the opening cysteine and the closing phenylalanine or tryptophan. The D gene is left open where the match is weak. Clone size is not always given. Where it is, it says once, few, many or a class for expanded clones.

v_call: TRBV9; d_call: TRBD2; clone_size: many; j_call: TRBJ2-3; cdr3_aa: CASSVVAGDTDTQYF; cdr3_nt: TGTGCCAGCAGCGTAGTAGCGGGGGACACAGATACGCAGTATTTT
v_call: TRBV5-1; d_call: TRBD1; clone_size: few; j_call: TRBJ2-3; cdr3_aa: CASSPGQGAMSTDTQYF; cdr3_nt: TGCGCCAGCAGCCCAGGACAGGGGGCCATGAGCACAGATACGCAGTATTTT
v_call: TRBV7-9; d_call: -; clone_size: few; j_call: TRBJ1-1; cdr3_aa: CASSPNSNTEAFF; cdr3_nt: TGTGCCAGCAGTCCCAACTCGAACACTGAAGCTTTCTTT
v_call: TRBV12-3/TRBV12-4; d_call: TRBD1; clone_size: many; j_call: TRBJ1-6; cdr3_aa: CASRRDSPYNSPLHF; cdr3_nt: TGTGCCAGCAGGAGGGACAGCCCATATAATTCACCCCTCCACTTT
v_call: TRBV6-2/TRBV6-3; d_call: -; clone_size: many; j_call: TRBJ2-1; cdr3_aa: CASSYWRVSSYNEQFF; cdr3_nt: TGTGCCAGCAGTTATTGGCGCGTAAGCTCCTACAATGAGCAGTTCTTC
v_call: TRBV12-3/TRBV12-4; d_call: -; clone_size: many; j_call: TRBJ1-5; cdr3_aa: CASSLGVSNQPQHF; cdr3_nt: TGTGCCAGCAGTTTAGGGGTAAGCAATCAGCCCCAGCATTTT
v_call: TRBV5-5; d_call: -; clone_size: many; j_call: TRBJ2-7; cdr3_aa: CASSLGTPSHEQYF; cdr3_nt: TGTGCCAGCAGCTTGGGGACACCCTCCCACGAGCAGTACTTC
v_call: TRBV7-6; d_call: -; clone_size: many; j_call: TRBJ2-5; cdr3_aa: CASSPEEETQYF; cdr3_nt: TGTGCCAGCAGCCCAGAGGAAGAGACCCAGTACTTC
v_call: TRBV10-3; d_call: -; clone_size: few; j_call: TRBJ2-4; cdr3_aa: CAISAGRNLAKNIQYF; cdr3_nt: TGTGCCATCAGTGCTGGGCGAAATCTAGCCAAAAACATTCAGTACTTC
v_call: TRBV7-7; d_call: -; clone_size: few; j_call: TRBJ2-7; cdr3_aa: CASSPGPLRYEQYF; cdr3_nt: TGTGCCAGCAGCCCGGGACCCCTCCGGTACGAGCAGTACTTC
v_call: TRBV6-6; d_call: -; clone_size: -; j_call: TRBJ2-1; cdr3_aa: CASSPSGNGGRSSYNEQFF; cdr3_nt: TGTGCCAGCAGCCCGAGTGGAAACGGGGGGCGAAGCTCCTACAATGAGCAGTTCTTC
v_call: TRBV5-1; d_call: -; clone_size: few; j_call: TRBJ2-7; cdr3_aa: CASSLYNRAQGREQYF; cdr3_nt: TGCGCCAGCAGCTTGTATAACCGGGCCCAGGGACGGGAGCAGTACTTC
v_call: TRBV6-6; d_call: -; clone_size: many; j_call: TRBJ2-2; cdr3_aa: CASMLAGTGELFF; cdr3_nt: TGTGCCAGCATGCTTGCGGGGACCGGGGAGCTGTTTTTT
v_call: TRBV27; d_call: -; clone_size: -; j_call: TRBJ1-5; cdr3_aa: CASSLFSVGNQPQHF; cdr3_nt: TGTGCCAGCAGTTTATTTTCCGTGGGCAATCAGCCCCAGCATTTT
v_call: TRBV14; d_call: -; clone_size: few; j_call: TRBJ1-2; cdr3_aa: CASSQDRRGGYTF; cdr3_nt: TGTGCCAGCAGCCAAGATCGGAGGGGTGGCTACACCTTC
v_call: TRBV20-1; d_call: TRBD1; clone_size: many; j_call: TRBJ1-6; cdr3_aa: CSARTGPARVPLHF; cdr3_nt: TGCAGTGCCAGGACAGGACCGGCTCGGGTACCCCTCCACTTT
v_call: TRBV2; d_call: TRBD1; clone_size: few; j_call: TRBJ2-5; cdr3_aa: CASSAGTGGQETQYF; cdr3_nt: TGTGCCAGCAGTGCCGGGACAGGGGGTCAAGAGACCCAGTACTTC
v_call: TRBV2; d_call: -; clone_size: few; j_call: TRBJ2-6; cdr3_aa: CASSASTSGANVLTF; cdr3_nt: TGTGCCAGCAGTGCCTCTACCTCTGGGGCCAACGTCCTGACTTTC
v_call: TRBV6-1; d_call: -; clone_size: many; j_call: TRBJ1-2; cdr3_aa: CASSEIPEGYYGYTF; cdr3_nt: TGTGCCAGCAGTGAAATTCCGGAGGGGTACTATGGCTACACCTTC
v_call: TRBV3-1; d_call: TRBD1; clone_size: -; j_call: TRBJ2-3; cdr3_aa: CASSGITQGAIDTQYF; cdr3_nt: TGTGCCAGCAGCGGAATTACCCAGGGGGCTATAGATACGCAGTATTTT
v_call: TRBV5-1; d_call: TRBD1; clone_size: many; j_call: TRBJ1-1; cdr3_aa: CASSLAVGGFEAFF; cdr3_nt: TGCGCCAGCAGCTTGGCGGTAGGGGGCTTCGAAGCTTTCTTT
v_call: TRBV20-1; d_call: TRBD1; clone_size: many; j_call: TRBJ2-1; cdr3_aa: CSAKGTGVPEQFF; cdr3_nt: TGCAGTGCTAAAGGGACAGGGGTCCCTGAGCAGTTCTTC